This passage covers 12 T cell receptor beta chains from one sample sequenced in a study of blood T cell repertoires in COVID-19. Method: immunoSEQ multiplex PCR; TCRdb's copy keeps in-frame clones and lacks some. Of fewer than 250,000 clones in the sample, around 86% are singletons; the top ten hold roughly 7.2%. Input material: PBMCs or T cells enriched from blood (not recorded which). These receptors all stem from a man aged 30 to 45 in a cohort exposed to, infected with or recovered from COVID-19 (not recorded which).

The V call is TRBV6-6, the J call TRBJ1-5, with 7 bases identical to TRBD1. The CDR3 has 15 residues. The V gene end was trimmed by 0 bases and the J gene end by 4 bases; junction bases not matched to a gene: 3. Germline CDR1 reads MNHNY; CDR2 reads SVGAGI (reference sequence). CDR3: CASSYSGQANQPQHF. CDR3 nucleotides: TGTGCCAGCAGTTACTCCGGACAGGCTAATCAGCCCCAGCATTTT.

This rearrangement joins TRBV25-1 to TRBJ1-5, with D perhaps matching TRBD1 (6 bases). There are 14 residues in the CDR3. V was cut by 6 bases and J by 6 bases, with 15 bases left in between. CDR1 is MGHDK, CDR2 SYGVNS, per germline. CDR3 coding DNA: TGTGCCAGCAGCGCGGGCAACAGGGCTCAGCCCCAGCATTTT. This codes for CASSAGNRAQPQHF.

This clone was found once. This chain connects TRBV3-1 (or the pseudogene TRBV3-2) to TRBJ2-1, with 13 positions matching TRBD2. J lost 2 bases, V lost 4 bases, and 8 bases had no gene match. CDR3 length equals 18 residues. Germline CDR1 and CDR2: LGHDT and YNNKEL (reference sequence). The chain's CDR3 is CASSPRTSGRGAYNEQFF. The CDR3 DNA follows: TGTGCCAGCAGCCCCCGGACTAGCGGGAGAGGAGCCTACAATGAGCAGTTCTTC.

V is TRBV28 and J is TRBJ1-1, with no clear D. Germline V gene data show CDR1 as MDHEN and CDR2 as SYDVKM. Trimming took off 3 bases at V and 6 bases at J, with 8 bases between the two ends. CDR3 size: 12 residues. CDR3 region: CASSFRWSEAFF. The CDR3 DNA follows: TGTGCCAGCAGTTTTCGGTGGTCTGAAGCTTTCTTT.

CDR3 amino acids: CSARGPSGYTF. In nucleotides, the CDR3 is TGCAGTGCTAGAGGCCCCAGTGGCTACACCTTC. The chain has TRBV20-1 and TRBJ1-2; D remains ambiguous. The V end lost 1 base, the J end lost 7 bases, and 7 bases lay between the germline ends. The CDR3 extends over 11 amino acids. Germline V gene lookup returns CDR1 DFQATT and CDR2 SNEGSKA (reference sequence).

This chain joins TRBV4-3 and TRBJ2-1, with TRBD2 matching over 16 bases. The V segment lost 4 bases and the J segment 4 bases; nucleotides outside the gene matches: 4. The CDR3 length is 17 residues. Germline V lookup: CDR1 LGHNA, CDR2 YSLEER. The CDR3 loop reads CASSLGLAGGAYNEQFF. In DNA form, the CDR3 reads TGCGCCAGCAGCCTGGGACTAGCGGGAGGGGCTTACAATGAGCAGTTCTTC.

The rearrangement links TRBV19 to TRBJ2-3; D perhaps matches TRBD2 (5 bases). Per germline, CDR1 LNHDA and CDR2 SQIVND (reference sequence). This CDR3 is 15 amino acids long. V dropped 5 bases and J dropped 0 bases, with 12 bases sitting between them. CDR3 residues: CASSLDSSSTDTQYF. The CDR3 nucleotides read TGTGCCAGTAGTTTGGACTCTTCTAGCACAGATACGCAGTATTTT. Variable domain in full (rest from reference TRBV19 and TRBJ2-3): DGGITQSPKYLFRKEGQNVTLSCEQNLNHDAMYWYRQDPGQGLRLIYYSQIVNDFQKGDIAEGYSVSREKKESFPLTVTSAQKNPTAFYLCASSLDSSSTDTQYFGPGTRLTVL.

V gene TRBV11-1 combines with J gene TRBJ1-1; no firm D call. The CDR3 extends over 16 amino acids. V lost 1 base and J lost 1, with 13 bases in between. The germline V gene has CDR1 SGHAT and CDR2 FQDESV (reference sequence). The CDR3: CASSLEQSLKNTEAFF. The CDR3 DNA reads TGTGCCAGCAGCTTAGAACAATCCTTAAAGAACACTGAAGCTTTCTTT.

The V gene is TRBV7-2, the J gene TRBJ1-4; D is possibly TRBD1 (6 bases). The CDR3 length is 15 residues. With 2 bases removed from V and 7 bases from J, the gap between germline ends came to 14 bases. Germline V gene data show CDR1 as SGHTA and CDR2 as FQGNSA. The CDR3: CASSLSGGYGEKLFF. Written as DNA, the CDR3 is TGTGCCAGCAGCTTATCGGGGGGCTATGGTGAAAAACTGTTTTTT.

The genes are TRBV9 and TRBJ2-3; 12 bases agree with TRBD1. The germline V gene encodes CDR1 SGDLS and CDR2 YYNGEE. CDR3 length: 16 amino acids. With V trimmed by 1 base and J by 4 bases, 4 bases remained unmatched. This chain's CDR3 is CASSVIGTGGPDTQYF. For the CDR3, the DNA is TGTGCCAGCAGCGTAATCGGGACAGGGGGCCCAGATACGCAGTATTTT.

This rearrangement joins TRBV5-4 to TRBJ1-1; TRBD1 is a possible D gene (5 bases). Per germline, CDR1 SGHNT and CDR2 YYREEE (reference sequence). There are 14 residues in the CDR3. Trimming pared 4 bases from V and 10 bases from J, leaving 20 bases between. Written as DNA, the CDR3 is TGTGCCAGCAGCCCAGCCGGGACTCCCGGGGGAGCTTTCTTT. Its translation: CASSPAGTPGGAFF.

The genes are TRBV3-1 (or the pseudogene TRBV3-2) and TRBJ2-2, with a possible D match to TRBD2 (6 bases). V lost 0 bases and J 2 bases, leaving 10 bases between the germline ends. The CDR3 is 16 amino acids. Germline V gene lookup returns CDR1 LGHDT and CDR2 YNNKEL (reference sequence). The CDR3 loop is CASSQESGSNTGELFF. CDR3 nucleotides: TGTGCCAGCAGCCAAGAATCCGGGAGTAACACCGGGGAGCTGTTTTTT.